Sequencing of this T cell receptor beta chain was carried out in a study of T cell changes during pregnancy in multiple sclerosis. The CDR3 has 12 residues. Germline values: CDR1 MDHEN, CDR2 SYDVKM. Trimming removed 6 bases at V and 10 bases at J, with 13 bases between. Sequenced by immunoSEQ multiplex PCR; TCRdb stores in-frame clones only, minus some. The sample lists about 29,000 clones, approximately 89% occurring once. The sequence derives from a female donor with multiple sclerosis, enrolled in a pregnancy study. J is TRBJ2-1 and V is TRBV28, with D hard to call. The input for sequencing was CD8+ T cells from peripheral blood mononuclear cells, taken after pregnancy. DNA for the CDR3: TGTGCCAGCAGCATCACTTCCGGGGAGCAGTTCTTC. It is translated as CASSITSGEQFF.